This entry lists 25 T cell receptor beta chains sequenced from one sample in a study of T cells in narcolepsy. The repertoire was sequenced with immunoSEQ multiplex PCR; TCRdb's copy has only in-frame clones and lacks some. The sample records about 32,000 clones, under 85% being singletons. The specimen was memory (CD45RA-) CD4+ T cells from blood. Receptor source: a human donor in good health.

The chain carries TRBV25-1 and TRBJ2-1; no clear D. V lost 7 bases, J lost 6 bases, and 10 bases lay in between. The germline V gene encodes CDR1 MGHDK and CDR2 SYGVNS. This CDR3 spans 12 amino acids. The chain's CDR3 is CASNTLANEQFF. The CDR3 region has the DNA TGTGCCAGCAATACTCTGGCCAATGAGCAGTTCTTC.

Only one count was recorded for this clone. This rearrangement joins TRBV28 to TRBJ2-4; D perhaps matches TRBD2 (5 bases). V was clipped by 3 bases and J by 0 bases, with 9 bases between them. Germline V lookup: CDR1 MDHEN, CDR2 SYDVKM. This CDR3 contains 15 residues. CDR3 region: CASSFPGVAKNIQYF. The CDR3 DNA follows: TGTGCCAGCAGTTTCCCCGGGGTAGCCAAAAACATTCAGTACTTC.

Here the CDR3 reads CASSLSRVNYDGYTF. CDR3 DNA sequence: TGTGCCAGCAGCTTGAGCAGGGTGAATTATGATGGCTACACCTTC. The chain carries TRBV5-4 and TRBJ1-2, with a possible D match to TRBD1 (5 bases). V was shortened by 1 base and J by 6 bases, with 16 bases between the two germline ends. The V gene's germline CDR1 is SGHNT and CDR2 YYREEE (reference sequence). The CDR3 consists of 15 residues. Full variable domain (missing parts from reference TRBV5-4 and TRBJ1-2): ETGVTQSPTHLIKTRGQQVTLRCSSQSGHNTVSWYQQALGQGPQFIFQYYREEENGRGNFPPRFSGLQFPNYSSELNVNALELDDSALYLCASSLSRVNYDGYTFGSGTRLTVV.

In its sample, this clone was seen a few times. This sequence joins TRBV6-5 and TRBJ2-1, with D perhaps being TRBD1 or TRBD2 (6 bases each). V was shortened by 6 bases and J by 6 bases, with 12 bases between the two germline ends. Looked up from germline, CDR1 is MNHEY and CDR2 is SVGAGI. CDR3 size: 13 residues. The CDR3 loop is CASRQGGLNEQFF. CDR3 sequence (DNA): TGTGCCAGCAGACAGGGAGGACTCAATGAGCAGTTCTTC.

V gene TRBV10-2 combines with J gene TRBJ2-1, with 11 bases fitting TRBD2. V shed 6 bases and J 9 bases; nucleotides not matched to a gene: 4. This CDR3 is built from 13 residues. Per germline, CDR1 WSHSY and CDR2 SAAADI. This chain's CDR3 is CASRGLAAGEQFF. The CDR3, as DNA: TGCGCCAGCAGGGGACTAGCGGCAGGTGAGCAGTTCTTC.

The CDR3 protein is CASSKSGTRGYEQYF. The CDR3 nucleotides read TGTGCCAGCAGTAAATCCGGGACTAGAGGTTACGAGCAGTACTTC. The chain links TRBV25-1 to TRBJ2-7; TRBD2 matches 8 bases. Germline-derived CDR1 and CDR2 are MGHDK and SYGVNS. J lost 4 bases, V lost 5 bases, and 10 bases had no gene match. This CDR3 region has 15 residues.

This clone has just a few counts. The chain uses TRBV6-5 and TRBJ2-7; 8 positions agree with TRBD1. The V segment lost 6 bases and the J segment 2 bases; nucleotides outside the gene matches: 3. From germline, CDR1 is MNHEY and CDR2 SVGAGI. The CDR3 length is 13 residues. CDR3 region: CASRPTGAYEQYF. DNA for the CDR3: TGTGCCAGCAGGCCGACAGGGGCCTACGAGCAGTACTTC.

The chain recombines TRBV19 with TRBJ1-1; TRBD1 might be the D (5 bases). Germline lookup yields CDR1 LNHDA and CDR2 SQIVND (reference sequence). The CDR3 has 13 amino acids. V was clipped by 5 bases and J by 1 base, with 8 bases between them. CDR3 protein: CASSFQGNTEAFF. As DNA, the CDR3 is TGTGCCAGTAGTTTTCAGGGGAACACTGAAGCTTTCTTT. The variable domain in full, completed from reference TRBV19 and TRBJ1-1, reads DGGITQSPKYLFRKEGQNVTLSCEQNLNHDAMYWYRQDPGQGLRLIYYSQIVNDFQKGDIAEGYSVSREKKESFPLTVTSAQKNPTAFYLCASSFQGNTEAFFGQGTRLTVV.

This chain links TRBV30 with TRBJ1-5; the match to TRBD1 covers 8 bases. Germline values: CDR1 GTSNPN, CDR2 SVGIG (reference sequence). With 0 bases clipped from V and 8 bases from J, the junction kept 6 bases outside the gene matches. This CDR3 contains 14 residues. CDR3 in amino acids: CAWSVLGQGKPQHF. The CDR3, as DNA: TGTGCCTGGAGTGTACTCGGACAGGGAAAGCCCCAGCATTTT.

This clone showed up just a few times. CDR3 bases: TGTGCCAGCTCTAGCGGGAGTCTCTTTGGCGGGGAGCTGTTTTTT. It is translated as CASSSGSLFGGELFF. This chain uses TRBV7-6 with TRBJ2-2; 10 bases line up with TRBD2. This CDR3 region has 15 residues. Germline values: CDR1 SGHVS, CDR2 FNYEAQ. V lost 8 bases, J lost 7 bases, and 10 bases stayed unmatched.

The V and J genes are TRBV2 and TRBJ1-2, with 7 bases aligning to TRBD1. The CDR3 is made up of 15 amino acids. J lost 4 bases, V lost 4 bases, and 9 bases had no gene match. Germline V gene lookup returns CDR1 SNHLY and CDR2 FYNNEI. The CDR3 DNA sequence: TGTGCCAGCAGTGGGGGTAGGGGGCATATCTATGGCTACACCTTC. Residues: CASSGGRGHIYGYTF.

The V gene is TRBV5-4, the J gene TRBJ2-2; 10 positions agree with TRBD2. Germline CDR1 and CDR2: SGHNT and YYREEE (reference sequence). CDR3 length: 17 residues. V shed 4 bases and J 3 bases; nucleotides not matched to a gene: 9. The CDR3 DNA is TGTGCCAGCAGCCCCAATACCGGGACTAGCGACACCGGGGAGCTGTTTTTT. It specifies CASSPNTGTSDTGELFF.

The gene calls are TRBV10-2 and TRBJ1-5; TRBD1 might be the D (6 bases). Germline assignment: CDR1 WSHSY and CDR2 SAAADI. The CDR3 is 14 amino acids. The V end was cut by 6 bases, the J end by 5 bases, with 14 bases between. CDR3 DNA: TGCGCCAGCAGCGAGAGGGGGTTTGATCAGCCCCAGCATTTT. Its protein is CASSERGFDQPQHF.

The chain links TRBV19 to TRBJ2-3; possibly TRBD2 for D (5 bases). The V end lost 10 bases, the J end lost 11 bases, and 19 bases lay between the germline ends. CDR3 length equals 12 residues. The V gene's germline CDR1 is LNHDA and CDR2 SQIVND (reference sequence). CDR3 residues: CATLVAGARQYF. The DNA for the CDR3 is TGTGCCACCCTCGTGGCGGGCGCACGGCAGTATTTT.

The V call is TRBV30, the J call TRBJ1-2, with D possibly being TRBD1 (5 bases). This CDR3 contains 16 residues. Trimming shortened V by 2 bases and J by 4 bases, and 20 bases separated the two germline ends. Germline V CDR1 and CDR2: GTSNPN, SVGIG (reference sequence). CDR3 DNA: TGTGCCTGGAGTTCCCCCGGGACCAGAAGGGCCTATGGCTACACCTTC. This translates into CAWSSPGTRRAYGYTF.

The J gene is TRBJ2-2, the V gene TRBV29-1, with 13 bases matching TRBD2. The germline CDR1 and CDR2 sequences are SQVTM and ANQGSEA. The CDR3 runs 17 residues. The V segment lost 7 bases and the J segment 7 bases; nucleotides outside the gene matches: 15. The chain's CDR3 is CSGRGLAGSGSVGELFF. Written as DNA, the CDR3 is TGCAGCGGTCGGGGACTAGCGGGATCTGGGTCGGTCGGGGAGCTGTTTTTT.

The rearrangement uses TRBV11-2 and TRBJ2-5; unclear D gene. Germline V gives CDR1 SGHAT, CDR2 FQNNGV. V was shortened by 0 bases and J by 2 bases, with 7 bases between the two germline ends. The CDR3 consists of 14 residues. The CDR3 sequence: CASSLDWQQETQYF. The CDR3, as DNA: TGTGCCAGCAGCTTAGATTGGCAGCAAGAGACCCAGTACTTC. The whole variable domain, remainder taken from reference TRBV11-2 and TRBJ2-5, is EAGVAQSPRYKIIEKRQSVAFWCNPISGHATLYWYQQILGQGPKLLIQFQNNGVVDDSQLPKDRFSAERLKGVDSTLKIQPAKLEDSAVYLCASSLDWQQETQYFGPGTRLLVL.

This CDR3 is CASRKADSGANVLTF. The CDR3 DNA reads TGTGCCAGCAGGAAAGCTGATTCTGGGGCCAACGTCCTGACTTTC. This chain connects TRBV2 to TRBJ2-6; no firm D call. The germline gives CDR1 SNHLY, CDR2 FYNNEI. This CDR3 is built from 15 residues. V lost 6 bases to trimming and J lost 1 base, with 10 bases between them.

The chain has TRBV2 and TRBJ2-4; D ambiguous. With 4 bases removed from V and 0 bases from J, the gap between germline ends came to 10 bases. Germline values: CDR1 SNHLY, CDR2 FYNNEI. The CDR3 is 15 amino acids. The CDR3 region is CASSAGGVAKNIQYF. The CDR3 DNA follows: TGTGCCAGCAGTGCAGGTGGAGTAGCCAAAAACATTCAGTACTTC.

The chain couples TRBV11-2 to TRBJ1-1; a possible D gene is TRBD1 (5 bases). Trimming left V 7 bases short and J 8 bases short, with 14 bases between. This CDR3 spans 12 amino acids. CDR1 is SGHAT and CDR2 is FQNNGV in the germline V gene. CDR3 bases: TGTGCCAGCAACTCCCCTTGGGGCGAAGCTTTCTTT. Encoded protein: CASNSPWGEAFF.

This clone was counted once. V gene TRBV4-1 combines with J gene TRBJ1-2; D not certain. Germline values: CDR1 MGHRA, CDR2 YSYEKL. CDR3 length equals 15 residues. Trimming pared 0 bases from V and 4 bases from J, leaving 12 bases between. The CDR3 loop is CASSQDINTLYGYTF. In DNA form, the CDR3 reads TGCGCCAGCAGCCAAGATATCAACACACTCTATGGCTACACCTTC.

The CDR3 region has the DNA TGTGCCAGCAGTTTCTCTGGGCGGATGAACACTGAAGCTTTCTTT. It translates to CASSFSGRMNTEAFF. V and J are TRBV11-3 and TRBJ1-1; D remains unclear. Trimming left V 6 bases short and J 0 bases short, with 14 bases between. Germline assignment: CDR1 SGHNT and CDR2 YENEEA. This CDR3 has 15 amino acids.

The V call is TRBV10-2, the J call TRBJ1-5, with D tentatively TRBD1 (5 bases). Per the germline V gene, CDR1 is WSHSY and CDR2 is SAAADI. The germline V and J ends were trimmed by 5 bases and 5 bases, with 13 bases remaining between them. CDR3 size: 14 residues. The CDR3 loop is CASSYGTGDQPQHF. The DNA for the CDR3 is TGCGCCAGCAGTTACGGCACAGGCGATCAGCCCCAGCATTTT.

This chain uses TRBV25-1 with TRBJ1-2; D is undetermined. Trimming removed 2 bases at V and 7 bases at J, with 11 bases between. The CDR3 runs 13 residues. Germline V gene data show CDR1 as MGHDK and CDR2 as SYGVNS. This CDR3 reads CASSETPTGGYTF. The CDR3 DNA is TGTGCCAGCAGTGAAACCCCAACGGGTGGCTACACCTTC.

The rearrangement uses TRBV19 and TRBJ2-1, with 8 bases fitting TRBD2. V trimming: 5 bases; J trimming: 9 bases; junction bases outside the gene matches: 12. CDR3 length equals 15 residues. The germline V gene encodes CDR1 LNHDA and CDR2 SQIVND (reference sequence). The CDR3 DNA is TGTGCCAGTAGTGTCTTAGCGGGATCCGTTAGTGAGCAGTTCTTC. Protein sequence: CASSVLAGSVSEQFF.